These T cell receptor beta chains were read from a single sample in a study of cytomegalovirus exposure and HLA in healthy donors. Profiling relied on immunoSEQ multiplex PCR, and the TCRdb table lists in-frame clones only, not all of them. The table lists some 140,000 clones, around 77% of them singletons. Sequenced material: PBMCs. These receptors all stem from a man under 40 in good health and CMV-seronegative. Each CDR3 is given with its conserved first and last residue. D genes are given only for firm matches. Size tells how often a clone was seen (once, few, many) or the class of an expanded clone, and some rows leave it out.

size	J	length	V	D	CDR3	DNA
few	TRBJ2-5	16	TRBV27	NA	CASSSYGGIAQETQYF	TGTGCCAGCAGTTCCTACGGAGGGATCGCCCAAGAGACCCAGTACTTC
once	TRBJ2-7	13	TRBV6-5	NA	CASRPREHYEQYF	TGTGCCAGCAGGCCCCGGGAGCACTACGAGCAGTACTTC
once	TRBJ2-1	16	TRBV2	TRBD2	CASSAIDSGIYNEQFF	TGTGCCAGCAGTGCAATAGATAGCGGGATTTACAATGAGCAGTTCTTC
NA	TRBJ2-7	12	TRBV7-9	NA	CASSFDWEEQYF	TGTGCCAGCAGCTTTGACTGGGAGGAGCAGTACTTC
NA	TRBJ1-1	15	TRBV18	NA	CASSPPSRGGTEAFF	TGTGCCAGCTCACCACCGTCCAGGGGAGGGACTGAAGCTTTCTTT
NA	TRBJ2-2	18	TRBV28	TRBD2	CASSSVMGLAGDTGELFF	TGTGCCAGCAGTTCCGTCATGGGACTAGCGGGAGACACCGGGGAGCTGTTTTTT
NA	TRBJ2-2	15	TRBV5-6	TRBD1	CASSFKGQPTGELFF	TGTGCCAGCAGCTTTAAGGGACAGCCTACCGGGGAGCTGTTTTTT
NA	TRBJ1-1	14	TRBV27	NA	CASSFRSGGTEAFF	TGTGCCAGCAGTTTTCGATCCGGGGGAACTGAAGCTTTCTTT
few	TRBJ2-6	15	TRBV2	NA	CASSEKGAGANVLTF	TGTGCCAGCAGTGAAAAAGGGGCTGGGGCCAACGTCCTGACTTTC
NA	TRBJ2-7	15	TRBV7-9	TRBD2	CASSLGGGRGYEQYF	TGTGCCAGCAGCTTAGGGGGGGGTCGGGGATACGAGCAGTACTTC